This TCR beta chain was sequenced during a study of blood T cell repertoires in COVID-19. Participants spanned ages roughly 18 to 90 years and resided in roughly 22 US areas. Resolution of symptoms, clearance, or two negative PCRs was present in recovered Cohort 3 donors. V trimming: 7 bases; J trimming: 15 bases; junction bases outside the gene matches: 15. This CDR3 region has 13 residues. From germline, CDR1 is LGHNT and CDR2 FRNRAP. Per the original data handling: Amplified reference gene primers provided the basis for estimating nucleated cell counts. TCRdb's table, derived via immunoSEQ multiplex PCR, lists solely in-frame clones and lacks some. That table gives V, J and clone size, and the DNA gave D and trimming. The data show approximately 500,000 clones, roughly 90% seen once.

This TCR derives from a woman aged 40 to 49 who had recovered from COVID-19. The V gene is TRBV12-5, the J gene TRBJ1-3; 7 bases are shared with TRBD1. Sequenced input: PBMCs or T cells enriched from blood (not recorded which). The CDR3 protein is CASAPDRVPPAYF. DNA for the CDR3: TGTGCTAGTGCCCCCGACAGGGTCCCTCCTGCATATTTT.